The 12 T cell receptor beta chains below all came from one sample that was sequenced in a study of CD8 T cells in Susac syndrome. RNA totalling roughly 0.45 to 1 ug underwent reverse transcription with random hexamers. Each CDR3 protein is one row after TCRdb ran MiXCR on the immunoSEQ multiplex PCR reads. The sample contains over 350,000 distinct CDR3 sequences, 75% to 90% of which appear only once. Material for sequencing was CD8+ T cells from PBMCs. All receptors come from a human donor with multiple sclerosis.

This clonotype showed up just a few times. The gene calls are TRBV7-6 and TRBJ1-2; 8 bases align to TRBD1. V lost 3 bases to trimming and J lost 0 bases; unmatched junction nucleotides: 0. The CDR3 sequence is 14 residues long. Germline CDR1 and CDR2: SGHVS and FNYEAQ. This CDR3 reads CASSLDRANYGYTF. The CDR3 DNA follows: TGTGCCAGCAGCTTGGACAGGGCTAACTATGGCTACACCTTC.

The chain carries TRBV6-1 and TRBJ1-1; a possible D gene is TRBD1 (5 bases). CDR1 is MNHNS, CDR2 SASEGT, per germline. V was cut by 8 bases and J by 0 bases, with 16 bases left in between. The CDR3 is 15 amino acids. The CDR3 region is CASQGLQDLNTEAFF. The CDR3, as DNA: TGTGCCAGCCAAGGACTACAGGACCTGAACACTGAAGCTTTCTTT.

This clonotype appeared once. The CDR3 sequence: CASSFSASTGETQYF. As DNA, the CDR3 is TGTGCCAGCAGTTTCTCAGCCTCGACTGGAGAGACCCAGTACTTC. The V call is TRBV27, the J call TRBJ2-5; D unclear. CDR1 is MNHEY and CDR2 is SMNVEV in the germline V gene (reference sequence). The ends were cut back, 3 bases at V and 4 bases at J, with 15 bases in the middle. This CDR3 region has 15 residues.

The chain carries TRBV27 and TRBJ1-1; TRBD1 might be the D (6 bases). The V end lost 1 base, the J end lost 5 bases, and 14 bases lay between the germline ends. The CDR3 length is 15 residues. Germline CDR1 and CDR2: MNHEY and SMNVEV (reference sequence). CDR3 amino acids: CASSLWPGARTEAFF. CDR3 coding DNA: TGTGCCAGCAGTTTATGGCCGGGGGCGAGAACTGAAGCTTTCTTT.

The chain links TRBV29-1 to TRBJ1-2, with D unclear. This CDR3 spans 13 amino acids. The germline V and J ends were trimmed by 0 bases and 8 bases, with 13 bases remaining between them. In germline, CDR1 is SQVTM, CDR2 ANQGSEA. The CDR3 DNA reads TGCAGCGTTGAAGATACTGGCCCCGGGGGCTACACCTTC. Translated, it gives CSVEDTGPGGYTF.

The chain is built from TRBV5-4 and TRBJ2-1, with TRBD1 identical over 10 bases. This CDR3 is 15 amino acids long. Trimming cost V 4 bases and J 6 bases; bases outside gene matches: 7. CDR1 is SGHNT, CDR2 YYREEE, per germline (reference sequence). The CDR3 DNA sequence: TGTGCCAGCAGCACGGACAGGGGGGACCTCAATGAGCAGTTCTTC. Translation gives CASSTDRGDLNEQFF.

Regarding this clonotype: Without the conserved terminal phenylalanine or tryptophan, this CDR3 likely stems from a read error. This chain joins TRBV4-1 and TRBJ2-7; TRBD2 is a possible D gene (6 bases). The CDR3 has 13 residues. The V end lost 3 bases, the J end lost 2 bases, and 8 bases lay between the germline ends. CDR1 and CDR2 from the germline V gene are MGHRA and YSYEKL. The CDR3 bases are TGCGCCAGCAGCCACGGACTAACCTACGAGCAGTACCTC. Translated, it gives CASSHGLTYEQYL.

This clonotype has just one count. This chain links TRBV7-9 with TRBJ1-2; D gene uncertain. This CDR3 spans 14 amino acids. Germline assignment: CDR1 SEHNR and CDR2 FQNEAQ (reference sequence). Trimming took off 3 bases at V and 6 bases at J, with 14 bases between the two ends. In DNA form, the CDR3 reads TGTGCCAGCAGCTTCCGGACTGTCGCGGATGGCTACACCTTC. It is translated as CASSFRTVADGYTF.

V and J are TRBV27 and TRBJ2-7; possible D gene TRBD2, 5 bases. The length of the CDR3 is 16 residues. From germline, CDR1 is MNHEY and CDR2 SMNVEV (reference sequence). The ends were cut back, 0 bases at V and 5 bases at J, with 17 bases in the middle. The DNA of the CDR3 is TGTGCCAGCAGTTTATCGATCCTAGCCGGACCTGACGAGCAGTACTTC. Translated: CASSLSILAGPDEQYF.

The chain joins TRBV4-2 to TRBJ2-1; TRBD1 might be the D (6 bases). Germline CDR1 LGHNA, CDR2 YNFKEQ. The CDR3 consists of 13 residues. Trimming took off 4 bases at V and 10 bases at J, with 14 bases between the two ends. The CDR3 sequence is CASSPQGKWEQFF. CDR3 coding DNA: TGTGCCAGCAGCCCCCAGGGGAAGTGGGAGCAGTTCTTC.

The chain links TRBV10-2 to TRBJ2-1; D is ambiguous. With 4 bases removed from V and 4 bases from J, the gap between germline ends came to 8 bases. The CDR3 loop spans 13 amino acids. Germline CDR1 reads WSHSY; CDR2 reads SAAADI. The CDR3 DNA reads as TGCGCCAGCAGTGTTGCCCAATACAATGAGCAGTTCTTC. Its translation: CASSVAQYNEQFF.

The chain uses TRBV7-8 and TRBJ2-3, with TRBD2 matching 11 bases. The germline CDR1 and CDR2 sequences are SGHVS and FQNEAQ. This CDR3 has 21 residues. The V gene end was trimmed by 7 bases and the J gene end by 0 bases; junction bases not matched to a gene: 21. The CDR3: CASNQLGLAGGLTGSTDTQYF. For the CDR3, the DNA is TGTGCCAGCAACCAATTGGGGCTAGCGGGAGGCCTAACGGGAAGCACAGATACGCAGTATTTT.